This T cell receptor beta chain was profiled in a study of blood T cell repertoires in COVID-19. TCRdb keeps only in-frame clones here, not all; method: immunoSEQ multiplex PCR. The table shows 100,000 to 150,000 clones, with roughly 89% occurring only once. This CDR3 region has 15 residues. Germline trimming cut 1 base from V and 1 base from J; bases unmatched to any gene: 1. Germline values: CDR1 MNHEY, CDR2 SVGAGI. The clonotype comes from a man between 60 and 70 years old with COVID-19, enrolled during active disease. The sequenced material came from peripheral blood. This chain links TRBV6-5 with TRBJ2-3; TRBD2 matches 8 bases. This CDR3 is CASSYWRGGTDTQYF. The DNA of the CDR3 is TGTGCCAGCAGTTACTGGCGGGGGGGCACAGATACGCAGTATTTT.